This TCR beta chain was sequenced for a study of low-dose radiotherapy and immunotherapy resistance in tumors. The wider study: Both drugs were delivered intravenously to patients (nivolumab 240 mg every two weeks and ipilimumab 1 mg/kg every six weeks).

Of note for this clonotype: Mismatch with germline at one junction end may stem from a read error.

Covering alpha and beta chains, TRAV- and TRBV-specific primers were used for the first-strand cDNA. It was with a constant-region primer and a V-primer adapter that TCRs were amplified over about 20 PCR cycles. TCRdb re-derived calls from the reads in MiXCR, one entry per CDR3 protein. Here the sample spans 13,000 or so distinct CDR3 sequences, approximately 68% being singletons. Germline V gives CDR1 SGHRS, CDR2 YFSETQ. CDR3 length equals 14 residues. This TCR derives from a human donor with advanced metastatic prostate, ovarian, gallbladder or colorectal cancer (not recorded which). This table probably holds off-target reads from a library built for another chain. The V gene is TRBV5-1, the J gene TRBJ2-1; TRBD2 matches at 14 bases. The CDR3 loop is CASRGLAGDNERFF. The CDR3, as DNA: TGCGCCAGCAGGGGACTAGCGGGGGACAATGAGCGGTTCTTC. The full variable domain, with the rest looked up from reference TRBV5-1 and TRBJ2-1, is KAGVTQTPRYLIKTRGQQVTLSCSPISGHRSVSWYQQTPGQGLQFLFEYFSETQRNKGNFPGRFSGRQFSNSRSEMNVSTLELGDSALYLCASRGLAGDNERFFGPGTRLTVL.